This T cell receptor (beta chain) was identified during a study of OX40 agonist ivuxolimab in advanced cancers. CDR3 size: 15 residues. V was trimmed by 2 bases and J by 0 bases, leaving 10 bases between them. CDR1 is MNHEY, CDR2 SVGAGI, per germline. TCRdb's copy holds only in-frame clones and misses some; the assay was immunoSEQ multiplex PCR. The sample contains approximately 81,000 clones, 70% to 90% of which appear only once. Study-wide results and caveats: Low normalized T-cell clonal expansion also characterized some of the nonresponders. Antigen specificity remained undetermined for the expanded peripheral T cells.

For this clone: The antigen is undetermined.

This rearrangement joins TRBV6-5 to TRBJ1-2; D is possibly TRBD1 (5 bases). This receptor was taken from an adult with an advanced solid tumor such as melanoma, head and neck, liver or kidney cancer. The material sequenced was CD4+ or CD8+ T cells sorted from blood, taken in a trial of the OX40 agonist ivuxolimab. CDR3 loop: CASSYVGTANYGYTF. The CDR3 bases are TGTGCCAGCAGTTACGTGGGGACCGCTAACTATGGCTACACCTTC.